This entry lists 9 T cell receptor beta chains sequenced from one sample in a study of CDR3 diversity in severe acne (dated by TCRdb to about 2019). The receptor library was made with PCR. Data came from an Illumina HiSeq 2000. Clones were called with MiXCR by TCRdb after fastp trimmed the public reads at Q25, and only in-frame beta chains were retained. Merged by CDR3 protein, the rows form single entries marked with the most common genes and DNA. The sample data list tens of thousands of distinct CDR3 sequences, and around 47% of these were observed just once. The ten biggest clones cover around a tenth of the sample. Material: blood. The receptors shown here come from a male donor with severe acne vulgaris.

This clonotype was observed a few times. The chain joins TRBV11-2 to TRBJ2-1; no definite D call. The CDR3 loop spans 13 amino acids. The V gene's germline CDR1 is SGHAT and CDR2 FQNNGV. Between the trimmed V and J ends, which lost 1 base and 3 bases, there was a span of 4 bases. The CDR3 spells CASSLVGYNEQFF. In DNA form, the CDR3 reads TGTGCCAGCAGCTTAGTGGGCTACAATGAGCAGTTCTTC.

The genes are TRBV11-2 and TRBJ1-2; D is uncertain. The CDR3 is 15 residues long. Trimming stripped 2 bases from V and 3 bases from J, with 13 bases between. Germline loops: CDR1 SGHAT, CDR2 FQNNGV. Written as DNA, the CDR3 is TGTGCCAGCAGCTTAACGAGTTATATTGACTATGGCTACACCTTC. Protein product: CASSLTSYIDYGYTF.

There are many counts of this clonotype. The J gene is TRBJ2-7, the V gene TRBV28; TRBD2 is a possible D gene (5 bases). Germline CDR1 and CDR2: MDHEN and SYDVKM. The CDR3 loop spans 12 amino acids. V was clipped by 6 bases and J by 7 bases, with 13 bases between them. CDR3 nucleotide sequence: TGTGCCAGCAGGGCTTCCGGCGGGGAGCAGTACTTC. Amino acids: CASRASGGEQYF. Based on the CDR3 plus reference TRBV28 and TRBJ2-7, the full variable domain is DVKVTQSSRYLVKRTGEKVFLECVQDMDHENMFWYRQDPGLGLRLIYFSYDVKMKEKGDIPEGYSVSREKKERFSLILESASTNQTSMYLCASRASGGEQYFGPGTRLTVT.

J is TRBJ2-7 and V is TRBV5-6; 8 bases map to TRBD1. Losses at the gene ends were 3 bases for V and 3 bases for J; bases not matched to a gene: 5. Per the germline V gene, CDR1 is SGHDT and CDR2 is YYEEEE. The CDR3 is 14 amino acids. The CDR3 DNA is TGTGCCAGCAGCTCGGACAGGGTCGGCTACGAGCAGTACTTC. Translating gives CASSSDRVGYEQYF.

This chain links TRBV5-4 with TRBJ2-7, with no clear D. CDR1 and CDR2 (germline): SGHNT, YYREEE (reference sequence). The CDR3 length is 14 residues. Trimming removed 0 bases from V and 7 bases from J, with 14 bases in between. The CDR3 here is CASSLATGPREQYF. The CDR3, as DNA: TGTGCCAGCAGCTTGGCCACGGGCCCGAGGGAGCAGTACTTC.

The chain has TRBV20-1 and TRBJ2-5, with D tentatively TRBD1 (8 bases). The CDR3 spans 12 residues. Trimming stripped 4 bases from V and 7 bases from J, with 13 bases between. The germline V gene has CDR1 DFQATT and CDR2 SNEGSKA (reference sequence). The CDR3 DNA follows: TGCAGTGCTAACAGGGGGGGGGTGACCCAGTACTTC. Protein sequence: CSANRGGVTQYF.

This clonotype has at least ten counts. The CDR3 spells CSARDGTSGTSPRVQYF. As DNA, the CDR3 is TGCAGTGCTAGAGACGGGACTAGCGGGACTAGCCCGCGTGTGCAGTACTTC. The chain recombines TRBV20-1 with TRBJ2-7; 13 bases are a match to TRBD2. There are 17 residues in the CDR3. Unmatched junction bases numbered 14, after V lost 0 bases and J lost 9 bases. CDR1 DFQATT and CDR2 SNEGSKA come from the germline V gene (reference sequence).

The rearrangement joins TRBV7-9 to TRBJ2-1; 16 bases are a match to TRBD2. This CDR3 has 16 residues. The V gene's germline CDR1 is SEHNR and CDR2 FQNEAQ (reference sequence). J was trimmed by 7 bases and V by 6 bases; bases with no gene match: 6. The CDR3 region is CASRRGLAGGTNEQFF. In DNA form, the CDR3 reads TGTGCCAGCAGGAGGGGACTAGCGGGAGGGACGAATGAGCAGTTCTTC.

The chain links TRBV6-5 to TRBJ1-1, with a possible D match to TRBD1 (5 bases). Germline CDR1 and CDR2: MNHEY and SVGAGI. The CDR3 is made up of 15 amino acids. V lost 5 bases to trimming and J lost 3 bases, with 16 bases between them. The CDR3 loop is CASSGHYWEDTEAFF. CDR3 sequence (DNA): TGTGCCAGCAGTGGACACTACTGGGAAGACACTGAAGCTTTCTTT.